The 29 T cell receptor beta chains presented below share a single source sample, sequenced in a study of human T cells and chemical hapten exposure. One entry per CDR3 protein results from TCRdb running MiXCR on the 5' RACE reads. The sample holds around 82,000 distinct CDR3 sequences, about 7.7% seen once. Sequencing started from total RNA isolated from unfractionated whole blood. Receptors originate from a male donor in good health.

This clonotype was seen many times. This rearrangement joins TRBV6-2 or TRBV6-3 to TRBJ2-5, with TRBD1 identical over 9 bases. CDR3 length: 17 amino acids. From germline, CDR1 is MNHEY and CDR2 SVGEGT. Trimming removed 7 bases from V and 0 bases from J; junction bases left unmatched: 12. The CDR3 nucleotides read TGTGCCAGCACCCCCCCCGGACAGGGGATGTACCAAGAGACCCAGTACTTC. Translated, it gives CASTPPGQGMYQETQYF.

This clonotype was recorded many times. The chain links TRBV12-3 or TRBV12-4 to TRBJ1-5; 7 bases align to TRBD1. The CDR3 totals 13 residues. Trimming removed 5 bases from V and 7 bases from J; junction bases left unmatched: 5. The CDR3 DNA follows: TGTGCCAGCAGTCGACAGGGCGGCCAGCCCCAGCATTTT. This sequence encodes CASSRQGGQPQHF.

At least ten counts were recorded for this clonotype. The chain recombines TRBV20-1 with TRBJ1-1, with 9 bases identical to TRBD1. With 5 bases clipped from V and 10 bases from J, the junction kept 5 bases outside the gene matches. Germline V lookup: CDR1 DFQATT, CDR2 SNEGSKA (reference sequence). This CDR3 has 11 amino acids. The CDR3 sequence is CSARTGERAFF. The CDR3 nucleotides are TGCAGTGCTCGGACAGGGGAAAGAGCTTTCTTT.

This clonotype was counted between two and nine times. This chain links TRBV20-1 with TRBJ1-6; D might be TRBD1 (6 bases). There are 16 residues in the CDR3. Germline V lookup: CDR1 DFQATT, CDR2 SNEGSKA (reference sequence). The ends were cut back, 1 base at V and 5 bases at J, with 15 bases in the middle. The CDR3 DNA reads TGCAGTGCTAGAGTTTGGGGATCAGGGGATAATTCACCCCTCCACTTT. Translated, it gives CSARVWGSGDNSPLHF.

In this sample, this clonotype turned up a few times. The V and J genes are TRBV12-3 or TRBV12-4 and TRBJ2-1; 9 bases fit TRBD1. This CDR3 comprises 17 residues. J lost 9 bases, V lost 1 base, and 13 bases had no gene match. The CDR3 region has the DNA TGTGCCAGCAGTTTAGATATGGGTACAGGGGGCCGTGGTGAGCAGTTCTTC. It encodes CASSLDMGTGGRGEQFF.

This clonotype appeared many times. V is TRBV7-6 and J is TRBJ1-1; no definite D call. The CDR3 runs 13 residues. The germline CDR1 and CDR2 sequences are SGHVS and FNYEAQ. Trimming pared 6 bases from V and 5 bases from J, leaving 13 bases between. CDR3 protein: CASRSGRGTEAFF. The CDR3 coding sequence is TGTGCCAGCAGATCAGGCCGGGGAACTGAAGCTTTCTTT.

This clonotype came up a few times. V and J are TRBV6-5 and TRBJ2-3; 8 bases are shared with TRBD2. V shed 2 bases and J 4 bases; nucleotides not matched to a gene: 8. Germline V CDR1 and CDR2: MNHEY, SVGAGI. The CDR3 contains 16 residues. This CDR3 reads CASSYTSGSGADTQYF. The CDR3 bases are TGTGCCAGCAGTTACACGAGCGGGAGTGGTGCAGATACGCAGTATTTT.

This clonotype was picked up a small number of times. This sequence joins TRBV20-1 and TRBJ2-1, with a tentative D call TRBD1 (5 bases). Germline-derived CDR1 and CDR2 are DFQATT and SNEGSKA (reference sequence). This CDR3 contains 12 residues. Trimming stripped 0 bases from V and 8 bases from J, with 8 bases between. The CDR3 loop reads CSAREQGDEQFF. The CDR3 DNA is TGCAGTGCTAGAGAGCAGGGTGATGAGCAGTTCTTC.

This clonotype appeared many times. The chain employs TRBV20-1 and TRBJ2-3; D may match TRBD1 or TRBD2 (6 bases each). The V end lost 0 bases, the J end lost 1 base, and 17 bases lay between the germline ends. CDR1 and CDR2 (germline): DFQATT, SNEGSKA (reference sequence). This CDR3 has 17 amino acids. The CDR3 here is CSARDGEGGGGTDTQYF. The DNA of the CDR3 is TGCAGTGCTAGAGATGGGGAAGGGGGAGGCGGCACAGATACGCAGTATTTT.

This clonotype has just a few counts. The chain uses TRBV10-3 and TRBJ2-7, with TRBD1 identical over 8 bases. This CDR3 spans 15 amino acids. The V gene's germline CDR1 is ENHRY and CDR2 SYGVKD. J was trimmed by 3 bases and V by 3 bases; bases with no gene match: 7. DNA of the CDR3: TGTGCCATCAGTGAAGGGACAGGATTGGACTACGAGCAGTACTTC. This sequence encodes CAISEGTGLDYEQYF.

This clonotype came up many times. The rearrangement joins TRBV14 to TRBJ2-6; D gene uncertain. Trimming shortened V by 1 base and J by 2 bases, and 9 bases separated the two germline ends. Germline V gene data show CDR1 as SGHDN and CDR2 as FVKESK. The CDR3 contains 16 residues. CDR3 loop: CASSQGFEAGANVLTF. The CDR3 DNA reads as TGTGCCAGCAGCCAAGGGTTCGAAGCTGGGGCCAACGTCCTGACTTTC.

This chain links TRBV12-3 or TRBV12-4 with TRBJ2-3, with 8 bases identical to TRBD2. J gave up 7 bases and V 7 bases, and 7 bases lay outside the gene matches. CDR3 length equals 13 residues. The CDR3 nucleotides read TGTGCCAGCATCACGACTAGCGAGAATACGCAGTATTTT. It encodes CASITTSENTQYF.

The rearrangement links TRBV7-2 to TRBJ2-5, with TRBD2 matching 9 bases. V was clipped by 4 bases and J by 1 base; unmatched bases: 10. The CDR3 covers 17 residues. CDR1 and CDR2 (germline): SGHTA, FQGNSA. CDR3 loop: CASSSRVGRGGQETQYF. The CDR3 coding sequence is TGTGCCAGCAGCTCCAGAGTAGGGCGGGGGGGCCAAGAGACCCAGTACTTC.

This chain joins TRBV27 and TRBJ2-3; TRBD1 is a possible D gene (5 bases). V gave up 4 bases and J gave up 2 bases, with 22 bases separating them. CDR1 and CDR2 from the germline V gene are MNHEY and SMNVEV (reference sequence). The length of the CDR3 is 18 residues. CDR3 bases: TGTGCCAGCAGTTCCCCCCTACGAAAGGGGCGGACCACAGATACGCAGTATTTT. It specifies CASSSPLRKGRTTDTQYF.

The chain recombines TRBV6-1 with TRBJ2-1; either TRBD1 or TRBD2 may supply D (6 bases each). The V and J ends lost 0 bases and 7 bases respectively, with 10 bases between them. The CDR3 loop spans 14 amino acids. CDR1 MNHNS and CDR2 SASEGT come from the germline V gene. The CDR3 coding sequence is TGTGCCAGCAGTGAAGCCCGAGGGGGGAATGAGCAGTTCTTC. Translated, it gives CASSEARGGNEQFF.

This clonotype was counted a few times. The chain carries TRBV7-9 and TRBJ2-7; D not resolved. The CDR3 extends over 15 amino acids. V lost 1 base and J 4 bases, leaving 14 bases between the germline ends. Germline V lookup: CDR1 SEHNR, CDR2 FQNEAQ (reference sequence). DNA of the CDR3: TGTGCCAGCAGCTTAGACCCTGGGAACGATTACGAGCAGTACTTC. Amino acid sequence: CASSLDPGNDYEQYF.

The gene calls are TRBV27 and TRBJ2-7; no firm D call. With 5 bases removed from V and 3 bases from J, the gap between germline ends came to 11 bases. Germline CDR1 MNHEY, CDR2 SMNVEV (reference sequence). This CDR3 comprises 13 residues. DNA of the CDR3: TGTGCCAGCAGTCAAGAGCTGGACTACGAGCAGTACTTC. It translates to CASSQELDYEQYF.

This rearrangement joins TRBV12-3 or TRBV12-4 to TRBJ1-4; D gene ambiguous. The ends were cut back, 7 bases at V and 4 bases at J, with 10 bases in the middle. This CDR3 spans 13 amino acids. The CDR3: CASTSGYNEKLFF. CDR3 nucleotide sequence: TGTGCCAGCACAAGCGGCTATAATGAAAAACTGTTTTTT.

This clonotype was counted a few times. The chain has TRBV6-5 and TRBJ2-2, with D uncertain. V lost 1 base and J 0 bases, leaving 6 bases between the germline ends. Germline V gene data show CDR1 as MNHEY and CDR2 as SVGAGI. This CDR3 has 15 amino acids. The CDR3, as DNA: TGTGCCAGCAGTTACTTCACTACGAACACCGGGGAGCTGTTTTTT. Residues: CASSYFTTNTGELFF.

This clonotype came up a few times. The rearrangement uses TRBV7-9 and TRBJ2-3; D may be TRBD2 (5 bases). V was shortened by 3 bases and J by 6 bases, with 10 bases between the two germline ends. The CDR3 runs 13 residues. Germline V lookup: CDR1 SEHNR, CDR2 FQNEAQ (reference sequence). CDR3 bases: TGTGCCAGCAGCTTGCTTCGCGGGGATACGCAGTATTTT. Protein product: CASSLLRGDTQYF.

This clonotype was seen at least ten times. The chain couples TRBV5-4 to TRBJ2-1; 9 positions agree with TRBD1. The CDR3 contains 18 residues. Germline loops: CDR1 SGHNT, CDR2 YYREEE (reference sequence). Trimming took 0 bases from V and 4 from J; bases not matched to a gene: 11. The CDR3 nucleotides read TGTGCCAGCAGCTTGGATTGGGGAACAGGGGGCTCTTACAATGAGCAGTTCTTC. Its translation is CASSLDWGTGGSYNEQFF.

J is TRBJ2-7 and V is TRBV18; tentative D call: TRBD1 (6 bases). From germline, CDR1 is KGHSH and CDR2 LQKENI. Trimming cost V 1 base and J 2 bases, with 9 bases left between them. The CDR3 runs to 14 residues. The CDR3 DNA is TGTGCCAGCTCACCACGGGACACGACCTACGAGCAGTACTTC. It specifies CASSPRDTTYEQYF.

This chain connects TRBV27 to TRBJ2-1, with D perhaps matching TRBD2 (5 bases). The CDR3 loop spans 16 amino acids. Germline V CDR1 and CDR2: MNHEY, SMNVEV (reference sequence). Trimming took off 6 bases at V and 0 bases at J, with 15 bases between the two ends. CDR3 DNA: TGTGCCAGCAGCTTAAGAGGGTCCGTCTCCTACAATGAGCAGTTCTTC. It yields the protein CASSLRGSVSYNEQFF.

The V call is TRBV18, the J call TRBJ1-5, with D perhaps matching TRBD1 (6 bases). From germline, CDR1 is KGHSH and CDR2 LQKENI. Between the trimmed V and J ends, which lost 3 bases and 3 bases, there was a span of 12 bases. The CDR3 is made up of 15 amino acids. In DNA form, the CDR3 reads TGTGCCAGCTCACCGGAACAGGGCACCAATCAGCCCCAGCATTTT. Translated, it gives CASSPEQGTNQPQHF.

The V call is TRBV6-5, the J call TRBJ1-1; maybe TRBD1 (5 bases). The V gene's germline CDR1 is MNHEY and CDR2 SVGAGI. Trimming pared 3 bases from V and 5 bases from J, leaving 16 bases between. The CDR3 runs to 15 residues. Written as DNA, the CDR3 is TGTGCCAGCAGTTATGCAGGGAATATGGGGACTGAAGCTTTCTTT. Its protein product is CASSYAGNMGTEAFF.

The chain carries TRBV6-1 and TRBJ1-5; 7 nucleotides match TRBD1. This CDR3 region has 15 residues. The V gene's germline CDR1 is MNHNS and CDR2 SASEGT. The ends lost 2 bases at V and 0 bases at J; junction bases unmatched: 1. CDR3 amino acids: CASSEQGVSNQPQHF. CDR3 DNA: TGTGCCAGCAGTGAACAGGGGGTTAGCAATCAGCCCCAGCATTTT.

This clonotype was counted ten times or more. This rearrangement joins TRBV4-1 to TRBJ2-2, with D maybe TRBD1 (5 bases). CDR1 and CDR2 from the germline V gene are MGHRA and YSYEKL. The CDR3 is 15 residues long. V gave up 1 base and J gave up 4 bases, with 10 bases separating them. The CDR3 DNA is TGCGCCAGCAGCCAAGTAATCGACAGCACCGGGGAGCTGTTTTTT. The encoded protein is CASSQVIDSTGELFF.

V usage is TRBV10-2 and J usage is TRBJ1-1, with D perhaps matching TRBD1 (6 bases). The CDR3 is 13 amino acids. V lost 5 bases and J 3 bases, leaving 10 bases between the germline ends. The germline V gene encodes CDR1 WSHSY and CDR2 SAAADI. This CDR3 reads CASSKTGYTEAFF. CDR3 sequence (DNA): TGCGCCAGCAGTAAAACAGGGTACACTGAAGCTTTCTTT.

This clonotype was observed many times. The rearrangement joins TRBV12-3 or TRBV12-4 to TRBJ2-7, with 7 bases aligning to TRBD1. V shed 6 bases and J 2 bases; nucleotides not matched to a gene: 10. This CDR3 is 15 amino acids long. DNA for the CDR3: TGTGCCAGCAGCCCGGCAGGACAGGCCGCCTACGAGCAGTACTTC. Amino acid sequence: CASSPAGQAAYEQYF.